This TCR beta chain was observed in a study of T cells after yellow fever vaccination. TCRdb independently ran MiXCR on the 5' RACE reads; one entry per CDR3 protein. The table lists hundreds of thousands of distinct CDR3 sequences, approximately 13% of them singletons. In its sample, this clonotype was seen many times. Germline-derived CDR1 and CDR2 are SGHTA and FQGNSA. V lost 5 bases and J 9 bases, leaving 11 bases between the germline ends. The CDR3 runs to 12 residues. V usage is TRBV7-2 and J usage is TRBJ2-1; D possibly corresponds to TRBD2 (5 bases). Sequencing was performed on PBMCs, taken on the day of the yellow fever booster vaccination. The sequence derives from a young man who received the YFV17D yellow fever vaccine. The CDR3 protein is CASSPGLGEQFF. CDR3 nucleotides: TGTGCCAGCAGCCCTGGACTCGGTGAGCAGTTCTTC.